This TCR beta chain emerged from a study of blood T cell repertoires in COVID-19. The data were produced by immunoSEQ multiplex PCR, yet TCRdb's version contains in-frame clones alone and is incomplete. The table includes 130,000 to 150,000 clones, about 88% detected once. The clonotype was recovered from a man aged 50-59 years with active or convalescent COVID-19. Sequences were obtained from peripheral blood.

The CDR3 protein is CASRDRTGARDTQYF. CDR3 sequence (DNA): TGTGCCAGCAGAGACCGGACGGGAGCACGAGATACGCAGTATTTT. This chain uses TRBV27 with TRBJ2-3, with TRBD2 as a possible D gene (6 bases). The CDR3 covers 15 residues. V shed 6 bases and J shed 5 bases, with 18 bases lying between them. Germline V gene data show CDR1 as MNHEY and CDR2 as SMNVEV (reference sequence).